This T cell receptor beta chain was captured in a study of blood T cell repertoires in COVID-19. On the study more broadly: Spain, Italy and the United States supplied samples that represented acute and convalescent COVID-19.

Sequencing used immunoSEQ multiplex PCR; TCRdb keeps in-frame clones, though not all of them. Of around 200,000 clones in the sample, roughly 75% were seen once. This clonotype was obtained from an older woman with acute or convalescent COVID-19. Sequences were obtained from peripheral blood.

CDR3 DNA: TGTGCCAGCAGTGCGGCCGGGACAGGGGTCCATAATGAAAAACTGTTTTTT. Encoded protein: CASSAAGTGVHNEKLFF. V gene TRBV6-1 combines with J gene TRBJ1-4, with TRBD1 matching 10 bases. The junction had 9 bases not matched to a gene; V was cut back by 4 bases and J by 4 bases. Germline loops: CDR1 MNHNS, CDR2 SASEGT. The CDR3 has 17 residues.